Listed below are T cell receptor beta chains from one sample, sequenced in a study of cytomegalovirus exposure and HLA in healthy donors. Profiling relied on immunoSEQ multiplex PCR, and the TCRdb table lists in-frame clones only, not all of them. The sample has approximately 280,000 clones, more than 75% seen once. Sequenced material: PBMCs. The source of these receptors is a woman aged 18-29 years in good health and CMV-seronegative. The CDR3 runs from the conserved cysteine through the conserved F or W. The order of the fields is J gene, D gene, V gene, clone size, CDR3 DNA, CDR3 protein. The D gene is left open where the match is weak. Size is stated for part of the rows, as once, few or many counts, or as a class when the clone is expanded.

TRBJ2-1	.	TRBV6-5	once	TGTGCCAGCAGTCCCCCCGGGTGGCGGGAGCAGTTCTTC	CASSPPGWREQFF
TRBJ2-5	TRBD2	TRBV5-1	.	TGCGCCAGCAGACTTCGTAGCGGGCAAGAGACCCAGTACTTC	CASRLRSGQETQYF
TRBJ1-5	TRBD1	TRBV6-6	.	TGTGCCAGCAGACGAAGACAGGGCGACTGGCCCCAGCATTTT	CASRRRQGDWPQHF
TRBJ1-1	.	TRBV27	once	TGTGCCAGCAGGTATCAGGGGTACGGCACTGAAGCTTTCTTT	CASRYQGYGTEAFF
TRBJ2-7	TRBD1	TRBV28	.	TGTGCCAGCAGTTTTCTTGGACAGGGGAACCACGAGCAGTACTTC	CASSFLGQGNHEQYF
TRBJ2-3	.	TRBV13	.	TGTGCCAGCAGCTTACGGGGATCAGATACGCAGTATTTT	CASSLRGSDTQYF
TRBJ1-1	TRBD1	TRBV30	.	TGTGCCTGGAAAGACAGGGGCACTGAAGCTTTCTTT	CAWKDRGTEAFF
TRBJ1-6	TRBD1	TRBV27	.	TGTGCCAGCAGTGAGACAGGGCATTCACCCCTCCACTTT	CASSETGHSPLHF
TRBJ2-7	.	TRBV2	.	TGTGCCAGCTCGGGGACTCCAGAACGTTACGAGCAGTACTTC	CASSGTPERYEQYF
TRBJ2-7	.	TRBV11-2	.	TGTGCCAGCAGCCGGAGACTTCCGAGCTCCTACGAGCAGTACTTC	CASSRRLPSSYEQYF
TRBJ1-2	.	TRBV7-3	.	TGTGCCAGCAGCCAATCAAGACAGCCCCTGGGCTATGGCTACACCTTC	CASSQSRQPLGYGYTF
TRBJ2-7	TRBD2	TRBV5-1	.	TGCGCCAGCAGCCCGGGGGCTAGCGGGAGGGCCCTCCGCATAGGCGAGCAGTACTTC	CASSPGASGRALRIGEQYF
TRBJ1-6	.	TRBV7-9	few	TGTGCCAGCCAGGGTAAACATAATTCACCCCTCCACTTT	CASQGKHNSPLHF
TRBJ2-2	.	TRBV18	.	TGTGCCAGCTCACCGACGGGACTCTCTACAGGGAACACCGGGGAGCTGTTTTTT	CASSPTGLSTGNTGELFF
TRBJ2-3	TRBD2	TRBV29-1	.	TGCAGCGTTGAGGGGACTAGCGGGAAGAAAGATACGCAGTATTTT	CSVEGTSGKKDTQYF